What follows are 4 T cell receptor beta chains derived from one specimen sequenced in a study of shared clonotypes between healthy human individuals (dated by TCRdb to 2020 to 2021). The library came from the immunoSEQ multiplex PCR assay. TCRdb provides this immuneACCESS table in a form limited to in-frame rearrangements. Some clones are lacking; in checked studies, under half of them reflect an unresolved V gene, and why the rest are absent is not known. The sample yields more than 1,200,000 clones; less than 99% were counted once. The ten largest clones represent about 0.35% of the sample. Sequences were obtained from naive CD4+ T cells sorted from blood. This specimen's cell subset or site label, per the study, means: CD45RA+ positively selected. The receptors here all came from a man aged 25-45 years in good health.

The rearrangement uses TRBV7-2 and TRBJ2-5; the D is unclear. Germline values: CDR1 SGHTA, CDR2 FQGNSA. This CDR3 comprises 11 residues. The V end was cut by 6 bases, the J end by 5 bases, with 7 bases between. The CDR3 region is CASSQRETQYF. As DNA, the CDR3 is TGTGCCAGCAGTCAGAGGGAGACCCAGTACTTC.

Notes on this clone: Relative to the germline gene, one junction end is altered; a read error may explain this. This chain joins TRBV11-2 and TRBJ1-4, with a tentative D call TRBD1 (6 bases). The germline V gene encodes CDR1 SGHAT and CDR2 FQNNGV. CDR3 length equals 17 residues. The CDR3 sequence: CASSIENRAATNEKLFF. The CDR3 DNA reads as TGTGCCAGCAGCATAGAGAACAGGGCTGCAACTAATGAAAAACTGTTTTTT.

This chain connects TRBV6-1 to TRBJ2-4; 13 positions match TRBD2. This CDR3 is 18 amino acids long. V was pared by 3 bases and J by 0 bases, with 5 bases of the junction left unmatched. The germline V gene encodes CDR1 MNHNS and CDR2 SASEGT. The DNA of the CDR3 is TGTGCCAGCAGTGATGGACTAGCGGGAGTGGAAGCCAAAAACATTCAGTACTTC. Amino acid sequence: CASSDGLAGVEAKNIQYF.

This sequence joins TRBV7-9 and TRBJ2-3; possible D gene TRBD2, 6 bases. Between the trimmed V and J ends, which lost 3 bases and 4 bases, there was a span of 17 bases. Germline CDR1 SEHNR, CDR2 FQNEAQ (reference sequence). The CDR3 sequence is 16 residues long. The CDR3 is CASSLGAEGVADTQYF. For the CDR3, the DNA is TGTGCCAGCAGCTTGGGTGCGGAGGGAGTGGCAGATACGCAGTATTTT.